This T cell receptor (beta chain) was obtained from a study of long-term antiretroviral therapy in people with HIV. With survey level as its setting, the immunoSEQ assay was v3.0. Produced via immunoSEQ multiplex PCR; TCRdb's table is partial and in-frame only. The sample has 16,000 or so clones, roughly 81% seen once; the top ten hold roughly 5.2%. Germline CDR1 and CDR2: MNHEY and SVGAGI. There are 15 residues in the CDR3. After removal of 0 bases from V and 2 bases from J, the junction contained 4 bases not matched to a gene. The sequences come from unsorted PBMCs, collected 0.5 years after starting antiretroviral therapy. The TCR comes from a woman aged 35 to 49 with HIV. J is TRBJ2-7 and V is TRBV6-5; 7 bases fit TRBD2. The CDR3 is CASSYSVGGAYEQYF. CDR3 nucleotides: TGTGCCAGCAGTTACTCGGTGGGAGGGGCCTACGAGCAGTACTTC.